This T cell receptor beta chain originates from a study of CD8+CD57+ T cells in acquired aplastic anemia. Study-level information: CD4+ and CD8+ cells, once sorted, gave DNA averaging roughly 3.2 ug. Notes on the study in general: A significant difference in CD8+ Simpson's diversity between patients and controls was not found. A set of around 30 CD8+ CDR3 sequences was shared between patients and controls, and these sequences appeared highly expressed in patients.

Investigators profiled TCR beta VDJ and CDR3 from genomic DNA template. TCRdb called the reads again in MiXCR, with one record for every CDR3 protein. This table holds a few hundred thousand distinct CDR3 sequences, approximately 86% found once. Sequencing involved patients with CD8+CD57+ cell expansion previously shown by flow cytometry. As to this clonotype: What it binds is not known.

This CDR3 region has 15 residues. Trimming stripped 4 bases from V and 14 bases from J, with 23 bases between. Germline loops: CDR1 SEHNR, CDR2 FQNEAQ (reference sequence). The TCR sequence derives from a human donor with aplastic anemia. The chain links TRBV7-9 to TRBJ1-4, with D unclear. Material for sequencing was sorted CD4+, CD8+, or CD8+CD57+ T cells (not recorded which) from PBMCs. The CDR3 reads CASSCTDAQYEGLFF. CDR3 in DNA: TGTGCCAGCAGCTGCACAGACGCACAGTATGAAGGCCTGTTTTTT.